Listed below are T cell receptor beta chains from one sample, sequenced in a study of T cell responses to AZD1222 COVID-19 vaccine. Produced via immunoSEQ multiplex PCR; TCRdb's table is partial and in-frame only. The sample lists some 100,000 clones, around 87% seen once, with around 4.4% in the top ten. The sample in question was peripheral blood, obtained 28 days after the second AZD1222 dose. All receptors derive from an adult who received the AZD1222 COVID-19 vaccine. The CDR3 runs from the conserved cysteine through the conserved F or W. Each record gives: clone size, D gene, V gene, J gene, CDR3 DNA, CDR3 protein. D genes are given only for firm matches. Rows give clone size only sometimes, using once, few, many, or a class for an expanded clone.

>-|TRBD2|TRBV9|TRBJ2-7
TGTGCCAGCAGCCCCGCCGGGACTATAACCTACGAGCAGTACTTC
CASSPAGTITYEQYF
>-|-|TRBV12-3/TRBV12-4|TRBJ2-7
TGTGCCAGCAGTTTATTACCAACCTACGAGCAGTACTTC
CASSLLPTYEQYF
>-|-|TRBV27|TRBJ2-7
TGTGCCAGCAGCCTAGGACACCAACTCAGCTACGAGCAGTACTTC
CASSLGHQLSYEQYF
>few|-|TRBV7-8|TRBJ1-2
TGTGCCAGCAGACCAGGGAATGACTATGGCTACACCTTC
CASRPGNDYGYTF
>-|-|TRBV28|TRBJ2-2
TGTGCCAGCAGTTTATTCCGGAGCACCGGGGAGCTGTTTTTT
CASSLFRSTGELFF
>-|TRBD2|TRBV20-1|TRBJ2-3
TGCAGTGCTAATGAAGCCGGGACTAGATACACAGATACGCAGTATTTT
CSANEAGTRYTDTQYF
>-|-|TRBV11-1|TRBJ2-5
TGTGCCAGCAGCACCTCGGGGTGGGACGAGACCCAGTACTTC
CASSTSGWDETQYF
>-|TRBD1|TRBV11-1|TRBJ2-1
TGTGCCAGCAGCCCAAAGACAGGGTTGAATGAGCAGTTCTTC
CASSPKTGLNEQFF
>-|TRBD1|TRBV27|TRBJ2-7
TGTGCCAGCAGATTCACCCCAGGGGGCCAGCAGTACTTC
CASRFTPGGQQYF
>-|TRBD2|TRBV4-3|TRBJ2-4
TGCGCCAGCAGCCAAGAGGTCTCTAGCGGGGGGGTTGGCAAAAACATTCAGTACTTC
CASSQEVSSGGVGKNIQYF
>-|-|TRBV7-9|TRBJ2-7
TGTGCCAGCAGCTTAGCGGAGTCATTAGCTTACGAGCAGTACTTC
CASSLAESLAYEQYF
>-|-|TRBV24-1|TRBJ1-1
TGTGCCACCAGTGATTCTCGTCAGGGGAACACTGAAGCTTTCTTT
CATSDSRQGNTEAFF
>-|TRBD1|TRBV5-6|TRBJ1-6
TGTGCCAGCAGCTTAGTCGGGACAGGCAATTCACCCCTCCACTTT
CASSLVGTGNSPLHF
>-|-|TRBV6-1|TRBJ2-7
TGTGCCAGCAGTGATGGGAGCGGAGGATCTTACGAGCAGTACTTC
CASSDGSGGSYEQYF
>-|-|TRBV24-1|TRBJ2-2
TGTGCCAAACCAGGAGGCGGGGGCCCGGCAGGGGAGCTGTTTTTT
CAKPGGGGPAGELFF
>-|-|TRBV7-2|TRBJ2-7
TGTGCCAGCAGCCTACAGGCCTCCTACGAGCAGTACTTC
CASSLQASYEQYF
>-|-|TRBV12-1|TRBJ1-3
TGTGCCAGCAGCGCCGTCCAGGGGGCTCATGGAAACACCATATATTTT
CASSAVQGAHGNTIYF
>-|TRBD1|TRBV18|TRBJ1-1
TGTGCCAGCTCATCAAATTTTCAGGGGGCGGGCACTGAAGCTTTCTTT
CASSSNFQGAGTEAFF
>-|-|TRBV3-1/TRBV3-2|TRBJ2-2
TGTGCCAGCAGCTCACGGACAAGGAGCACCGGGGAGCTGTTTTTT
CASSSRTRSTGELFF
>-|-|TRBV4-1|TRBJ1-2
TGCGCCAGCAGCCAGTACCCTCGGGGGACCCCCTACTATGGCTACACCTTC
CASSQYPRGTPYYGYTF
>-|-|TRBV7-9|TRBJ1-2
TGTGCCACCAGACTTGGGGGAGGGGGTGGCTACACCTTC
CATRLGGGGGYTF
>-|-|TRBV18|TRBJ1-2
TGTGCCAGCTCACACCGGCTAGCAACGAGAGGCTACACCTTC
CASSHRLATRGYTF
>-|-|TRBV12-5|TRBJ2-1
TGTGCTAGTGGAGGGTCTCTCTCCTACAATGAGCAGTTCTTC
CASGGSLSYNEQFF
>few|-|TRBV5-8|TRBJ2-1
TGTGCCAGCAGCGCCCCCCGACGAACGGGGGATGAGCAGTTCTTC
CASSAPRRTGDEQFF
>-|TRBD2|TRBV5-4|TRBJ2-1
TGTGCCAGCAGCTCCGGGACTAGCGGGATTTACAATGAGCAGTTCTTC
CASSSGTSGIYNEQFF
>-|TRBD1|TRBV19|TRBJ2-1
TGTGCCAGTAGACAACCGGGACAGGGGGGTAATGAGCAGTTCTTC
CASRQPGQGGNEQFF
>many|-|TRBV6-2/TRBV6-3|TRBJ1-5
TGTGCCAGCAGTTGGACAGAGAATCAGCCCCAGCATTTT
CASSWTENQPQHF
>-|-|TRBV5-6|TRBJ1-1
TGTGCCAGCAGCCCCTCGCGGGGGTACACTGAAGCTTTCTTT
CASSPSRGYTEAFF
>-|TRBD2|TRBV4-1|TRBJ2-3
TGCGCCAGCACTTCGCCGGGACTAGCGGGAGCGGGCACAGATACGCAGTATTTT
CASTSPGLAGAGTDTQYF
>-|TRBD1|TRBV4-1|TRBJ2-7
TGCGCCAGCAGCCAAGTAGACAGGGGATCCTACGAGCAGTACTTC
CASSQVDRGSYEQYF
>-|TRBD2|TRBV6-5|TRBJ2-7
TGTGCCAGCAGTTACTCGGAAGCGGGGACGGGCTACGAGCAGTACTTC
CASSYSEAGTGYEQYF
>-|TRBD1|TRBV7-2|TRBJ1-2
TGTGCCAGCAGCTTAAAACAGGGGGCATCTGACACCTTC
CASSLKQGASDTF
>once|TRBD1|TRBV4-2|TRBJ1-2
TGTGCCAGCAGCCAAGGCGGGACAGCGGGAATTTATGGCTACACCTTC
CASSQGGTAGIYGYTF
>-|-|TRBV6-5|TRBJ1-2
TGTGCCAGCTCACCGGGAGACTATGGCTACACCTTC
CASSPGDYGYTF
>-|TRBD1|TRBV19|TRBJ2-2
TGTGCCAGTATTAGACAGGGCGTCACCGGGGAGCTGTTTTTT
CASIRQGVTGELFF
>medium-sized|-|TRBV6-1|TRBJ1-1
TGTGCCAGCAGTGAAAGGGCCAGTCCGGCGTTCGCTTTCTTT
CASSERASPAFAFF
>-|-|TRBV19|TRBJ2-3
TGTGCCAGTAGTATCAGCACAGATACGCAGTATTTT
CASSISTDTQYF
>-|-|TRBV4-3|TRBJ1-5
TGCGCCAGCAGCCAAGATAGTGGTCAGGGAAGGGCCAATCAGCCCCAGCATTTT
CASSQDSGQGRANQPQHF
>-|-|TRBV27|TRBJ1-2
TGTGCCAGCAGTCCCGGTGGAGGGGTCGGCTACACCTTC
CASSPGGGVGYTF
>few|-|TRBV6-4|TRBJ2-2
TGTGCCAGCAGTGAATCCGCGGGGCCGAACACCGGGGAGCTGTTTTTT
CASSESAGPNTGELFF
>-|-|TRBV7-2|TRBJ1-6
TGTGCCAGCAGTCCAACAGGGCGCAGCTCCTATAATTCACCCCTCCACTTT
CASSPTGRSSYNSPLHF
>-|-|TRBV3-1/TRBV3-2|TRBJ1-2
TGTGCCAGCAGCCAGGCCTACGGCTATGGCTACACCTTC
CASSQAYGYGYTF
>-|-|TRBV7-9|TRBJ2-2
TGTGCCAGCAGCTTAGGAGGTCGGCCCGTTGGTACCACCGGGGAGCTGTTTTTT
CASSLGGRPVGTTGELFF
>-|-|TRBV2|TRBJ2-1
TGTGCCAGCAAGGTCGGACTCATGGGAGGAAGTGAGCAGTTCTTC
CASKVGLMGGSEQFF
>-|TRBD1|TRBV3-1/TRBV3-2|TRBJ1-2
TGTGCCAGCAGCCAAGTGTATGGCAGGGGGGAAGAAAACTATGGCTACACCTTC
CASSQVYGRGEENYGYTF
>-|-|TRBV27|TRBJ2-1
TGTGCCAGCAGTTGGGCGGGGAAATACAATGAGCAGTTCTTC
CASSWAGKYNEQFF
>-|-|TRBV7-9|TRBJ1-4
TGTGCCAGCAGCCCGACACCCCTTAATGAAAAACTGTTTTTT
CASSPTPLNEKLFF
>-|TRBD1|TRBV30|TRBJ2-7
TGTGCCTGGAGTCTTCAGACAGGGGTAGACTACGAGCAGTACTTC
CAWSLQTGVDYEQYF
>-|-|TRBV5-1|TRBJ1-1
TGCGCCAGCAGCTTGGAGTGGGGTACTGAAGCTTTCTTT
CASSLEWGTEAFF
>once|-|TRBV6-5|TRBJ1-2
TGTGCCAGCAGTTACTCGAATAACAAGGGTAACTATGGCTACACCTTC
CASSYSNNKGNYGYTF
>-|-|TRBV19|TRBJ2-1
TGTGCCAGTAGTAACAATGAGCAGTTCTTC
CASSNNEQFF